The 14 T cell receptor beta chains below were found in one sample sequenced in a study of T cells after yellow fever vaccination. TCRdb re-called the 5' RACE reads through MiXCR, storing one row per CDR3 protein. This repertoire shows about 320,000 distinct CDR3 sequences, approximately 4% found once; its top ten account for 15% to 20%. The sequencing here drew on PBMCs, taken 15 days after the yellow fever booster vaccination. These receptors were obtained from a man aged 18 to 30 who received the YFV17D yellow fever vaccine.

This clonotype was counted ten times or more. The chain combines TRBV5-1 with TRBJ2-1, with D perhaps given as TRBD1 or TRBD2 (5 bases each). From germline, CDR1 is SGHRS and CDR2 YFSETQ. V shed 0 bases and J shed 8 bases, with 15 bases lying between them. The CDR3 spans 15 residues. This CDR3 reads CASSLAAGGLYEQFF. CDR3 DNA sequence: TGCGCCAGCAGCTTGGCGGCTGGGGGTCTCTATGAGCAGTTCTTC. Filled out from reference TRBV5-1 and TRBJ2-1, the complete variable domain reads KAGVTQTPRYLIKTRGQQVTLSCSPISGHRSVSWYQQTPGQGLQFLFEYFSETQRNKGNFPGRFSGRQFSNSRSEMNVSTLELGDSALYLCASSLAAGGLYEQFFGPGTRLTVL.

In its sample, this clonotype was seen a few times. This chain links TRBV19 with TRBJ2-7; TRBD1 might be the D (5 bases). The V end lost 7 bases, the J end lost 1 base, and 11 bases lay between the germline ends. The germline gives CDR1 LNHDA, CDR2 SQIVND (reference sequence). The CDR3 length is 13 residues. The CDR3: CASMGQESYEQYF. CDR3 nucleotide sequence: TGTGCCAGTATGGGGCAGGAGTCCTACGAGCAGTACTTC. Full variable domain (rest looked up from reference TRBV19 and TRBJ2-7): DGGITQSPKYLFRKEGQNVTLSCEQNLNHDAMYWYRQDPGQGLRLIYYSQIVNDFQKGDIAEGYSVSREKKESFPLTVTSAQKNPTAFYLCASMGQESYEQYFGPGTRLTVT.

The chain joins TRBV28 to TRBJ1-5; D not certain. Germline V lookup: CDR1 MDHEN, CDR2 SYDVKM. This CDR3 is built from 14 residues. Trimming shortened V by 1 base and J by 2 bases, and 6 bases separated the two germline ends. The CDR3 region is CASSLFVGNQPQHF. The CDR3, as DNA: TGTGCCAGCAGTTTATTTGTCGGCAATCAGCCCCAGCATTTT.

On this clonotype itself: It may be a read error: a sequence one base away is much more abundant. The rearrangement links TRBV20-1 to TRBJ2-5; D possibly corresponds to TRBD1 (5 bases). The ends were cut back, 3 bases at V and 5 bases at J, with 13 bases in the middle. The V gene's germline CDR1 is DFQATT and CDR2 SNEGSKA (reference sequence). There are 13 residues in the CDR3. CDR3 amino acids: CSASLPGMETQYF. DNA for the CDR3: TGCAGTGCTAGTCTCCCAGGGATGGAGACCCAGTACTTC.

This chain joins TRBV28 and TRBJ1-1; possible D gene TRBD1, 6 bases. The CDR3 runs to 15 residues. V lost 2 bases and J lost 1, with 11 bases in between. Germline lookup yields CDR1 MDHEN and CDR2 SYDVKM. DNA of the CDR3: TGTGCCAGCAGTTTAGCAGGGGCGGGGAACACTGAAGCTTTCTTT. It specifies CASSLAGAGNTEAFF.

This clonotype has a count of ten or more. This chain connects TRBV7-2 to TRBJ2-5, with D perhaps matching TRBD1 (6 bases). This CDR3 is built from 14 residues. The germline CDR1 and CDR2 sequences are SGHTA and FQGNSA. Trimming took off 4 bases at V and 1 base at J, with 10 bases between the two ends. This CDR3 reads CASSYETGQETQYF. CDR3 DNA sequence: TGTGCCAGCAGCTACGAGACAGGCCAAGAGACCCAGTACTTC.

The chain is built from TRBV4-1 and TRBJ1-2; TRBD1 agrees at 7 bases. Per the germline V gene, CDR1 is MGHRA and CDR2 is YSYEKL. This CDR3 region has 16 residues. Losses at the gene ends were 0 bases for V and 2 bases for J; bases not matched to a gene: 6. This chain's CDR3 is CASSQDFRGMNYGYTF. The CDR3 DNA is TGCGCCAGCAGCCAAGACTTCAGGGGGATGAACTATGGCTACACCTTC.

This clonotype was counted ten times or more. CDR3 residues: CASSHDLGVGTEAFF. In nucleotides, the CDR3 is TGCGCCAGCAGCCATGACCTAGGAGTTGGCACTGAAGCTTTCTTT. The chain uses TRBV4-3 and TRBJ1-1; no definite D call. Germline V lookup: CDR1 LGHNA, CDR2 YSLEER. This CDR3 region has 15 residues. Trimming pared 3 bases from V and 4 bases from J, leaving 15 bases between.

The CDR3 protein is CASSQEAQVPTKYYEQYF. DNA of the CDR3: TGCGCCAGCAGCCAAGAAGCCCAGGTCCCCACTAAGTACTACGAGCAGTACTTC. The gene calls are TRBV4-1 and TRBJ2-7; the D is unclear. The length of the CDR3 is 18 residues. V was pared by 0 bases and J by 3 bases, with 21 bases between. The germline V gene encodes CDR1 MGHRA and CDR2 YSYEKL.

This chain uses TRBV20-1 with TRBJ2-1; 15 nucleotides align to TRBD2. This CDR3 region has 16 residues. Germline V CDR1 and CDR2: DFQATT, SNEGSKA (reference sequence). The V and J ends lost 8 bases and 2 bases, in that order; junction bases with no gene match: 7. The CDR3 sequence: CSPPGLAGGTYNEQFF. Here the CDR3 DNA reads TGCAGTCCGCCGGGACTAGCGGGGGGTACCTACAATGAGCAGTTCTTC.

This clonotype was counted many times. V is TRBV4-1 and J is TRBJ1-2; D is uncertain. The CDR3 is 14 residues long. CDR1 and CDR2 from the germline V gene are MGHRA and YSYEKL. The V end was cut by 1 base, the J end by 7 bases, with 13 bases between. The CDR3 is CASSQGLRLSGYTF. The CDR3 bases are TGCGCCAGCAGCCAAGGGTTAAGGTTAAGTGGCTACACCTTC.

There are many counts of this clonotype. This chain links TRBV6-5 with TRBJ1-2, with D possibly TRBD1 on 6 matching bases. This CDR3 region has 14 residues. The germline V gene encodes CDR1 MNHEY and CDR2 SVGAGI. V was pared by 6 bases and J by 7 bases, with 18 bases between. The CDR3 nucleotides are TGTGCCAGCAGACCGGATCAGGGGAGGGGTGGCTACACCTTC. It encodes CASRPDQGRGGYTF.

In its sample, this clonotype was seen many times. CDR3 loop: CASSLAGGAFNSPLHF. For the CDR3, the DNA is TGTGCCAGCAGCTTGGCAGGGGGAGCGTTTAATTCACCCCTCCACTTT. This chain joins TRBV5-5 and TRBJ1-6; TRBD1 matches at 7 bases. Germline values: CDR1 SGHKS, CDR2 YYEKEE (reference sequence). The CDR3 contains 16 residues. V trimming: 0 bases; J trimming: 6 bases; junction bases outside the gene matches: 6.

This clonotype was observed a few times. This chain joins TRBV13 and TRBJ1-4; the match to TRBD1 covers 7 bases. Germline V gene sequence: CDR1 PRHDT, CDR2 FYEKMQ (reference sequence). The CDR3 sequence is 14 residues long. The V gene end was trimmed by 5 bases and the J gene end by 8 bases; junction bases not matched to a gene: 8. The CDR3 DNA sequence: TGTGCCAGCAGCCCGAGGGGGCGTGGAGAAAAACTGTTTTTT. The encoded protein is CASSPRGRGEKLFF.